Presented here are 29 T cell receptor beta chains from one specimen sequenced in a study of Ad26.COV2.S vaccination and SARS-CoV-2 variants. The treatment is: 19 received Ad26.COV2.S at low or high dose, single or two shots; roughly 5 received placebo; per-sample allocation not given. Vaccine and placebo recipients were sampled on day 63 after the first injection. Assay: immunoSEQ multiplex PCR; the TCRdb copy retains only in-frame clones and omits some. The data show around 450,000 clones, 89% seen once. The sample consisted of peripheral blood, taken in a trial of Ad26.COV2.S vaccine versus placebo. The receptor source for this set is a person aged 18 to 59 who received the Ad26.COV2.S COVID-19 vaccine or a placebo.

The gene calls are TRBV6-5 and TRBJ2-7, with D maybe TRBD2 (5 bases). V lost 8 bases and J 2 bases, leaving 19 bases between the germline ends. The CDR3 runs 15 residues. Germline assignment: CDR1 MNHEY and CDR2 SVGAGI. The CDR3 bases are TGTGCCAGCGGCCAAATGGGGAGCGCCACCTACGAGCAGTACTTC. It specifies CASGQMGSATYEQYF.

The chain links TRBV10-3 to TRBJ2-7; D may be TRBD2 (5 bases). Germline V gene data show CDR1 as ENHRY and CDR2 as SYGVKD. Trimming stripped 8 bases from V and 0 bases from J, with 5 bases between. This CDR3 is 11 amino acids long. The CDR3 region has the DNA TGTGCCATCGGGAGCTCCTACGAGCAGTACTTC. It yields the protein CAIGSSYEQYF.

The gene calls are TRBV9 and TRBJ2-5; 12 bases map to TRBD2. The CDR3 spans 17 residues. CDR1 and CDR2 from the germline V gene are SGDLS and YYNGEE. Losses at the gene ends were 0 bases for V and 3 bases for J; bases not matched to a gene: 6. The CDR3 DNA is TGTGCCAGCAGCGTAGTTAGGACTAGCGGGGAAGAAGAGACCCAGTACTTC. Its protein product is CASSVVRTSGEEETQYF.

The V gene is TRBV11-2, the J gene TRBJ2-1; tentatively, D is TRBD2 (7 bases). The CDR3 sequence is 15 residues long. V lost 7 bases and J lost 5, with 18 bases in between. Germline CDR1 is SGHAT and CDR2 is FQNNGV. The CDR3 is CASKLGGHGDNEQFF. CDR3 sequence (DNA): TGTGCCAGCAAACTCGGGGGGCACGGGGACAATGAGCAGTTCTTC. The full variable domain, rest sourced from reference TRBV11-2 and TRBJ2-1, is EAGVAQSPRYKIIEKRQSVAFWCNPISGHATLYWYQQILGQGPKLLIQFQNNGVVDDSQLPKDRFSAERLKGVDSTLKIQPAKLEDSAVYLCASKLGGHGDNEQFFGPGTRLTVL.

This sequence joins TRBV28 and TRBJ2-5; TRBD2 matches 13 bases. The CDR3 is made up of 16 amino acids. Germline values: CDR1 MDHEN, CDR2 SYDVKM. J lost 5 bases, V lost 5 bases, and 8 bases had no gene match. The CDR3 region has the DNA TGTGCCAGCAGTCCGCGGACTAGCGGGAGATCTGAGACCCAGTACTTC. It encodes CASSPRTSGRSETQYF. The whole variable domain, remainder taken from reference TRBV28 and TRBJ2-5, is DVKVTQSSRYLVKRTGEKVFLECVQDMDHENMFWYRQDPGLGLRLIYFSYDVKMKEKGDIPEGYSVSREKKERFSLILESASTNQTSMYLCASSPRTSGRSETQYFGPGTRLLVL.

The chain joins TRBV18 to TRBJ2-2, with D uncertain. The CDR3 loop spans 13 amino acids. V dropped 3 bases and J dropped 8 bases, with 10 bases sitting between them. From germline, CDR1 is KGHSH and CDR2 LQKENI. This CDR3 reads CASSPPMRGELFF. CDR3 coding DNA: TGTGCCAGCTCACCTCCTATGCGAGGGGAGCTGTTTTTT. The full variable domain, with the rest looked up from reference TRBV18 and TRBJ2-2, is NAGVMQNPRHLVRRRGQEARLRCSPMKGHSHVYWYRQLPEEGLKFMVYLQKENIIDESGMPKERFSAEFPKEGPSILRIQQVVRGDSAAYFCASSPPMRGELFFGEGSRLTVL.

V and J are TRBV5-1 and TRBJ1-3; D gene ambiguous. The germline V and J ends were trimmed by 0 bases and 0 bases, with 10 bases remaining between them. The CDR3 is 16 residues long. CDR1 and CDR2 (germline): SGHRS, YFSETQ. The chain's CDR3 is CASSLASHSSGNTIYF. As DNA, the CDR3 is TGCGCCAGCAGCTTGGCCAGTCATAGCTCTGGAAACACCATATATTTT. The full variable domain, rest sourced from reference TRBV5-1 and TRBJ1-3, is KAGVTQTPRYLIKTRGQQVTLSCSPISGHRSVSWYQQTPGQGLQFLFEYFSETQRNKGNFPGRFSGRQFSNSRSEMNVSTLELGDSALYLCASSLASHSSGNTIYFGEGSWLTVV.

The chain has TRBV5-1 and TRBJ2-7; D gene ambiguous. The V and J ends lost 0 bases and 1 base respectively, with 5 bases between them. The germline V gene has CDR1 SGHRS and CDR2 YFSETQ. This CDR3 spans 13 amino acids. This chain's CDR3 is CASSLAQSYEQYF. DNA of the CDR3: TGCGCCAGCAGCTTGGCACAGTCCTACGAGCAGTACTTC. The full variable domain, in which reference TRBV5-1 and TRBJ2-7 provide the parts outside the CDR3, is KAGVTQTPRYLIKTRGQQVTLSCSPISGHRSVSWYQQTPGQGLQFLFEYFSETQRNKGNFPGRFSGRQFSNSRSEMNVSTLELGDSALYLCASSLAQSYEQYFGPGTRLTVT.

The chain couples TRBV9 to TRBJ2-3, with a tentative D call TRBD2 (6 bases). There are 16 residues in the CDR3. The V and J ends lost 0 bases and 1 base respectively, with 12 bases between them. Germline-derived CDR1 and CDR2 are SGDLS and YYNGEE. CDR3 DNA sequence: TGTGCCAGCAGCGTAGACCCTAGCGAGGGCACAGATACGCAGTATTTT. Its translation: CASSVDPSEGTDTQYF.

The chain couples TRBV5-1 to TRBJ2-1, with 8 bases lining up with TRBD2. CDR1 and CDR2 from the germline V gene are SGHRS and YFSETQ. The V segment lost 4 bases and the J segment 6 bases; nucleotides outside the gene matches: 9. CDR3 length equals 15 residues. CDR3 nucleotide sequence: TGCGCCAGCAGCCTACAAACGAGCGGGGGCAATGAGCAGTTCTTC. It encodes CASSLQTSGGNEQFF. Looking up the rest from reference TRBV5-1 and TRBJ2-1 gives the full variable domain: KAGVTQTPRYLIKTRGQQVTLSCSPISGHRSVSWYQQTPGQGLQFLFEYFSETQRNKGNFPGRFSGRQFSNSRSEMNVSTLELGDSALYLCASSLQTSGGNEQFFGPGTRLTVL.

This chain links TRBV19 with TRBJ2-2; 9 positions match TRBD1. Germline V gives CDR1 LNHDA, CDR2 SQIVND (reference sequence). CDR3 length equals 15 residues. V lost 7 bases to trimming and J lost 6 bases; unmatched junction nucleotides: 9. CDR3 sequence reads: CASIHRGLSPGELFF. CDR3 coding DNA: TGTGCCAGTATCCACAGGGGGCTATCCCCCGGGGAGCTGTTTTTT.

The chain recombines TRBV25-1 with TRBJ2-1; the match to TRBD2 covers 7 bases. V was clipped by 7 bases and J by 7 bases; unmatched bases: 7. Germline V gives CDR1 MGHDK, CDR2 SYGVNS. This CDR3 has 13 amino acids. DNA of the CDR3: TGTGCCAGCAAGCCTAGCGGTGCGAATGAGCAGTTCTTC. Protein product: CASKPSGANEQFF.

The chain has TRBV27 and TRBJ2-3; D is tentatively TRBD1 or TRBD2 (5 bases each). Germline V gives CDR1 MNHEY, CDR2 SMNVEV (reference sequence). Trimming left V 6 bases short and J 0 bases short, with 19 bases between. CDR3 length: 17 residues. In DNA form, the CDR3 reads TGTGCCAGCAGACCACTTGGCCTCGGGACCAGCACAGATACGCAGTATTTT. It specifies CASRPLGLGTSTDTQYF.

The V call is TRBV18, the J call TRBJ1-2; D is undetermined. The CDR3 runs to 15 residues. Germline V gene data show CDR1 as KGHSH and CDR2 as LQKENI. Between the trimmed V and J ends, which lost 3 bases and 7 bases, there was a span of 18 bases. The DNA of the CDR3 is TGTGCCAGCTCACCTGCCGAGACGGGGATCACTGGCTACACCTTC. Its translation: CASSPAETGITGYTF. Full variable domain (rest looked up from reference TRBV18 and TRBJ1-2): NAGVMQNPRHLVRRRGQEARLRCSPMKGHSHVYWYRQLPEEGLKFMVYLQKENIIDESGMPKERFSAEFPKEGPSILRIQQVVRGDSAAYFCASSPAETGITGYTFGSGTRLTVV.

This clone was counted once. This chain uses TRBV4-1 with TRBJ1-2; 9 nucleotides match TRBD1. With V trimmed by 4 bases and J by 8 bases, 5 bases remained unmatched. Germline V gene lookup returns CDR1 MGHRA and CDR2 YSYEKL. This CDR3 comprises 13 residues. The CDR3 nucleotides are TGCGCCAGCAGCCTCGGGACAGGGCGCGGCTACACCTTC. It codes for CASSLGTGRGYTF.

The CDR3 DNA reads TGTGCCAGTAGTAAAGCCGGGACTAGCCACGAGCAGTACTTC. Its translation: CASSKAGTSHEQYF. The chain recombines TRBV19 with TRBJ2-7, with TRBD2 matching 9 bases. Germline trimming cut 4 bases from V and 5 bases from J; bases unmatched to any gene: 6. The V gene's germline CDR1 is LNHDA and CDR2 SQIVND (reference sequence). CDR3 size: 14 residues.

The chain combines TRBV30 with TRBJ1-3; no clear D gene. Germline V gives CDR1 GTSNPN, CDR2 SVGIG (reference sequence). The CDR3 runs 15 residues. The ends were cut back, 2 bases at V and 3 bases at J, with 14 bases in the middle. The CDR3 DNA follows: TGTGCCTGGAGTCGGGTATCGGCTATTGGAAACACCATATATTTT. Amino acids: CAWSRVSAIGNTIYF.

CDR3 coding DNA: TGTGCCAGCAGCTTTAATACGGGGAGCTACGAGCAGTACTTC. Protein product: CASSFNTGSYEQYF. The chain couples TRBV7-9 to TRBJ2-7; D is possibly TRBD2 (5 bases). V was cut by 3 bases and J by 3 bases, with 12 bases left in between. This CDR3 is 14 amino acids long. CDR1 is SEHNR and CDR2 is FQNEAQ in the germline V gene (reference sequence).

The V and J genes are TRBV28 and TRBJ2-7, with 16 positions matching TRBD2. Germline assignment: CDR1 MDHEN and CDR2 SYDVKM. Losses at the gene ends were 5 bases for V and 9 bases for J; bases not matched to a gene: 10. The CDR3 covers 16 residues. The CDR3 loop is CASSLAGTSGRARQYF. The CDR3 nucleotides read TGTGCCAGCAGTCTTGCCGGGACTAGCGGGAGGGCTCGGCAGTACTTC.

This clone was observed a single time. The chain carries TRBV5-1 and TRBJ2-7; the D gene is possibly TRBD1 (5 bases). There are 15 residues in the CDR3. The germline V gene encodes CDR1 SGHRS and CDR2 YFSETQ. V was clipped by 5 bases and J by 4 bases, with 19 bases between them. The CDR3 coding sequence is TGCGCCAGCAGGGTGGCGGACACTTTCCCATACGAGCAGTACTTC. This gives the protein CASRVADTFPYEQYF.

The genes are TRBV2 and TRBJ1-2; D perhaps matches TRBD1 (6 bases). In germline, CDR1 is SNHLY, CDR2 FYNNEI. The V gene lost 9 bases and the J gene lost 4 bases, with 21 bases spanning the gap. The CDR3 spans 15 residues. The CDR3 spells CASSSSDRQFYGYTF. The CDR3, as DNA: TGTGCCAGTTCTTCGTCGGACAGACAATTCTATGGCTACACCTTC.

The chain links TRBV6-1 to TRBJ1-5; the D gene is possibly TRBD1 (5 bases). The germline gives CDR1 MNHNS, CDR2 SASEGT. This CDR3 region has 17 residues. V gave up 1 base and J gave up 3 bases, with 16 bases separating them. The CDR3 bases are TGTGCCAGCAGTGAAGAGGGACGGAGGATATTCAATCAGCCCCAGCATTTT. Its translation is CASSEEGRRIFNQPQHF.

This clone was counted once. The chain uses TRBV5-1 and TRBJ2-7; TRBD1 aligns across 7 bases. Per germline, CDR1 SGHRS and CDR2 YFSETQ. The CDR3 runs to 14 residues. V lost 1 base and J lost 2; bases outside the gene matches: 3. CDR3 in DNA: TGCGCCAGCAGCTTGAGGGGACAGACCTACGAGCAGTACTTC. The encoded protein is CASSLRGQTYEQYF.

V and J are TRBV30 and TRBJ1-1, with unresolved D. Germline loops: CDR1 GTSNPN, CDR2 SVGIG (reference sequence). Trimming cost V 0 bases and J 0 bases, with 11 bases left between them. CDR3 size: 15 residues. In DNA, the CDR3 is TGTGCCTGGAGTGTACCAAGTCTCATGAACACTGAAGCTTTCTTT. The encoded protein is CAWSVPSLMNTEAFF.

The CDR3 DNA follows: TGTGCCAGCAGCCAACGACGGCGCACCGGGGAGCTGTTTTTT. Residues: CASSQRRRTGELFF. The gene calls are TRBV14 and TRBJ2-2, with unresolved D. There are 14 residues in the CDR3. The germline V gene has CDR1 SGHDN and CDR2 FVKESK. V shed 2 bases and J shed 4 bases, with 8 bases lying between them.

This clone was observed a few times. The chain uses TRBV11-2 and TRBJ1-6; no clear D gene. Trimming took 6 bases from V and 7 from J, leaving 13 bases between them. CDR1 and CDR2 (germline): SGHAT, FQNNGV. The CDR3 loop spans 14 amino acids. The CDR3 nucleotides read TGTGCCAGCAGATCAAGGACGGGAAATTCACCCCTCCACTTT. Translation: CASRSRTGNSPLHF.

This clone was seen a single time. V and J are TRBV21-1 and TRBJ1-6; TRBD1, the table's D call, was not compared with the DNA. TRBV21-1 is listed as a pseudogene. The CDR3 is 17 amino acids. The CDR3 coding sequence is TGTGCCAGCAGCGGATACAGGGGGCGCGGATATAATTCACCCCTCCACTTT. The encoded protein is CASSGYRGRGYNSPLHF.

This chain uses TRBV30 with TRBJ1-2; D gene unclear. Trimming shortened V by 3 bases and J by 4 bases, and 12 bases separated the two germline ends. This CDR3 has 13 residues. The germline V gene encodes CDR1 GTSNPN and CDR2 SVGIG (reference sequence). The CDR3 loop reads CAWRAGGSYGYTF. CDR3 bases: TGTGCCTGGAGGGCGGGTGGGTCCTATGGCTACACCTTC.

This sequence joins TRBV14 and TRBJ1-2; D uncertain. V was trimmed by 5 bases and J by 8 bases, leaving 21 bases between them. The CDR3 has 15 residues. Germline V gene sequence: CDR1 SGHDN, CDR2 FVKESK. This CDR3 reads CASSARVGQDGGYTF. The CDR3 nucleotides are TGTGCCAGCAGCGCTCGGGTGGGTCAGGACGGAGGCTACACCTTC.